The clone carrying this TCR beta chain was detected only a few times. The antigen is undetermined. Donors were healthy Caucasian individuals from Russia aged about 6 to 90. Investigators took 8.5 to 10 milliliters of peripheral blood from every donor. Primed by a sample-barcoded 5' primer and a J-beta primer mix, a second PCR proceeded for about 6 to 12 cycles. TCRdb used MiXCR to reprocess the 5' RACE reads, holding one entry per CDR3 protein. The table lists 700,000 to 850,000 distinct CDR3 sequences, about 36% of them singletons. The data stem from a study of blood T cells in healthy people across ages. General study points: With age, beta diversity per million T cells declined roughly linearly, significantly by approximately 40. Investigators treated diversity estimates from one million T cells as underestimates.

V lost 3 bases to trimming and J lost 4 bases, with 9 bases between them. The CDR3 totals 13 residues. Germline assignment: CDR1 SNHLY and CDR2 FYNNEI. Sequenced sample: blood. The chain is built from TRBV2 and TRBJ1-2, with D uncertain. This receptor was identified in a young man in good health. CDR3 sequence reads: CASSEVRSYGYTF. The CDR3 DNA is TGTGCCAGCAGTGAGGTCAGGTCCTATGGCTACACCTTC. The full variable domain, in which reference TRBV2 and TRBJ1-2 provide the parts outside the CDR3, is EPEVTQTPSHQVTQMGQEVILRCVPISNHLYFYWYRQILGQKVEFLVSFYNNEISEKSEIFDDQFSVERPDGSNFTLKIRSTKLEDSAMYFCASSEVRSYGYTFGSGTRLTVV.